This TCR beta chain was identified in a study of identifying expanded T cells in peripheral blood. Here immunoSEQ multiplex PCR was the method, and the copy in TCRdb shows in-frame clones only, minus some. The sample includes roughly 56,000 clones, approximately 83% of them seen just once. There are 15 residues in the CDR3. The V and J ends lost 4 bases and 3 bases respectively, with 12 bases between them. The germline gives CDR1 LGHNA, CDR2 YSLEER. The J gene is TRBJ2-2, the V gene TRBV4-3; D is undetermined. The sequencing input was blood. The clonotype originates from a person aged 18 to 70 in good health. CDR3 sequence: CASSPAYRYTGELFF. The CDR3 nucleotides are TGCGCCAGCAGCCCCGCGTACCGATACACCGGGGAGCTGTTTTTT.